The 21 T cell receptor beta chains presented below share a single source sample, sequenced in a study of blood T cell repertoires in COVID-19. Some clones are missing from TCRdb's copy, which holds only in-frame ones; the method was immunoSEQ multiplex PCR. The sample shows over 150,000 clones, roughly nine tenths of them seen only once. The sample comprised peripheral blood. The receptors here all came from a man in his forties or fifties with acute or convalescent COVID-19.

The DNA of the CDR3 is TGTGCCAGAAGCTTGACTAGCGGGAGTGAGACCCAGTACTTC. Amino acid sequence: CARSLTSGSETQYF. This chain links TRBV5-3 with TRBJ2-5; 11 bases agree with TRBD2. TRBV5-3 is an open reading frame whose function is uncertain. The CDR3 is made up of 14 amino acids. V was pared by 1 base and J by 5 bases, with 1 base of the junction left unmatched.

The rearrangement joins TRBV27 to TRBJ2-7; 7 bases are a match to TRBD2. CDR1 is MNHEY and CDR2 is SMNVEV in the germline V gene (reference sequence). V lost 3 bases to trimming and J lost 4 bases; unmatched junction nucleotides: 9. CDR3 size: 15 residues. The CDR3 DNA sequence: TGTGCCAGCAGTTTCCGGGGCGGGAGTCTATACGAGCAGTACTTC. Residues: CASSFRGGSLYEQYF.

This chain links TRBV3-1 (or the pseudogene TRBV3-2) with TRBJ1-2, with 7 nucleotides matching TRBD1. Germline CDR1 reads LGHDT; CDR2 reads YNNKEL (reference sequence). This CDR3 is 14 amino acids long. V lost 4 bases, J lost 4 bases, and 6 bases stayed unmatched. The CDR3 nucleotides read TGTGCCAGCAGCCGCCCAGGGGGTGGCTATGGCTACACCTTC. Encoded protein: CASSRPGGGYGYTF.

This clone was seen more than once but under ten times. The same CDR3 is also encoded by other DNA sequences in this sample. This sequence joins TRBV28 and TRBJ2-7; 7 nucleotides line up with TRBD1. The V gene's germline CDR1 is MDHEN and CDR2 SYDVKM. CDR3 length: 12 amino acids. V gave up 6 bases and J gave up 1 base; unmatched junction bases: 0. The CDR3 loop reads CASRTGSYEQYF. The CDR3 DNA is TGTGCCAGCAGGACAGGGTCCTACGAGCAGTACTTC.

The chain joins TRBV19 to TRBJ2-5, with 8 bases that match TRBD1. The CDR3 is 14 residues long. V trimming: 6 bases; J trimming: 4 bases; junction bases outside the gene matches: 7. Germline V CDR1 and CDR2: LNHDA, SQIVND (reference sequence). The CDR3 DNA sequence: TGTGCCAGTAGACCGACAGGGGTAAGAGAGACCCAGTACTTC. Encoded protein: CASRPTGVRETQYF.

A single count supports this clone. The chain couples TRBV5-4 to TRBJ2-7; 12 nucleotides line up with TRBD1. Germline CDR1 reads SGHNT; CDR2 reads YYREEE (reference sequence). With V trimmed by 4 bases and J by 3 bases, 11 bases remained unmatched. The CDR3 covers 17 residues. CDR3 sequence reads: CASSPTSGTGGIYEQYF. In DNA, the CDR3 is TGTGCCAGCAGCCCAACCTCCGGGACAGGGGGCATCTACGAGCAGTACTTC. Full variable domain (missing parts from reference TRBV5-4 and TRBJ2-7): ETGVTQSPTHLIKTRGQQVTLRCSSQSGHNTVSWYQQALGQGPQFIFQYYREEENGRGNFPPRFSGLQFPNYSSELNVNALELDDSALYLCASSPTSGTGGIYEQYFGPGTRLTVT.

The chain uses TRBV4-2 and TRBJ1-6; D is perhaps TRBD1 (6 bases). In germline, CDR1 is LGHNA, CDR2 YNFKEQ. Trimming took 0 bases from V and 8 from J, leaving 11 bases between them. There are 15 residues in the CDR3. The CDR3: CASSQENRVDSPLHF. The DNA of the CDR3 is TGTGCCAGCAGCCAAGAGAACAGGGTGGATTCACCCCTCCACTTT.

This rearrangement joins TRBV5-4 to TRBJ2-1; D gene unclear. This CDR3 is built from 15 residues. From germline, CDR1 is SGHNT and CDR2 YYREEE (reference sequence). Trimming took off 4 bases at V and 0 bases at J, with 11 bases between the two ends. This chain's CDR3 is CASSPRLSSYNEQFF. The CDR3 DNA is TGTGCCAGCAGCCCGCGACTCAGCTCCTACAATGAGCAGTTCTTC.

The CDR3 DNA is TGTGCCAGCACCCCCGTGCTTGGCGGGAGGAGTGGGGAGACCCAGTACTTC. It translates to CASTPVLGGRSGETQYF. The chain couples TRBV27 to TRBJ2-5; 8 bases fit TRBD2. The trim removed 7 bases at V and 5 bases at J, leaving 18 bases unmatched. The CDR3 is 17 amino acids. The germline V gene has CDR1 MNHEY and CDR2 SMNVEV (reference sequence).

The chain combines TRBV5-5 with TRBJ2-1; no reliable D call. The CDR3 runs to 12 residues. The germline V gene encodes CDR1 SGHKS and CDR2 YYEKEE (reference sequence). Trimming pared 2 bases from V and 8 bases from J, leaving 8 bases between. The CDR3 DNA follows: TGTGCCAGCAGCTTTATGTTCGATGAGCAGTTCTTC. Its translation: CASSFMFDEQFF.

This clone appeared once. The V and J genes are TRBV2 and TRBJ1-6; D remains ambiguous. V lost 0 bases to trimming and J lost 6 bases, with 6 bases between them. Germline CDR1 and CDR2: SNHLY and FYNNEI. CDR3 length: 14 residues. CDR3 nucleotide sequence: TGTGCCAGCAGTGAAGCGCGTATTAATTCACCCCTCCACTTT. It encodes CASSEARINSPLHF. Variable domain in full (rest from reference TRBV2 and TRBJ1-6): EPEVTQTPSHQVTQMGQEVILRCVPISNHLYFYWYRQILGQKVEFLVSFYNNEISEKSEIFDDQFSVERPDGSNFTLKIRSTKLEDSAMYFCASSEARINSPLHFGNGTRLTVT.

The chain has TRBV9 and TRBJ2-3; 9 bases agree with TRBD1. There are 16 residues in the CDR3. The V and J ends lost 3 bases and 2 bases, in that order; junction bases with no gene match: 7. In germline, CDR1 is SGDLS, CDR2 YYNGEE. DNA for the CDR3: TGTGCCAGCAGCGCGAGGGGACAGGGCATCACAGATACGCAGTATTTT. It yields the protein CASSARGQGITDTQYF.

The rearrangement links TRBV4-2 to TRBJ2-5; D possibly corresponds to TRBD2 (6 bases). The V and J ends lost 2 bases and 7 bases respectively, with 20 bases between them. The CDR3 consists of 16 residues. Per the germline V gene, CDR1 is LGHNA and CDR2 is YNFKEQ. The CDR3 region has the DNA TGTGCCAGCAGCCAATCTAGCGCTCACCTGGGCGGGACCCAGTACTTC. Translated: CASSQSSAHLGGTQYF.

The chain uses TRBV19 and TRBJ1-5; D is ambiguous. Between the trimmed V and J ends, which lost 3 bases and 5 bases, there was a span of 14 bases. The CDR3 runs to 15 residues. Germline lookup yields CDR1 LNHDA and CDR2 SQIVND (reference sequence). This CDR3 reads CASSIAQAGDQPQHF. The CDR3 nucleotides read TGTGCCAGTAGTATCGCGCAGGCGGGAGATCAGCCCCAGCATTTT.

This rearrangement joins TRBV6-5 to TRBJ1-1, with D possibly TRBD1 on 6 matching bases. Germline loops: CDR1 MNHEY, CDR2 SVGAGI. V dropped 9 bases and J dropped 3 bases, with 17 bases sitting between them. This CDR3 spans 14 amino acids. The CDR3 region has the DNA TGTGCCAGTAAGGGGCACAGGGTATACACTGAAGCTTTCTTT. This translates into CASKGHRVYTEAFF.

The V and J genes are TRBV7-8 and TRBJ2-2; D may be TRBD2 (6 bases). CDR3 size: 16 residues. CDR1 and CDR2 from the germline V gene are SGHVS and FQNEAQ. The germline V and J ends were trimmed by 4 bases and 2 bases, with 14 bases remaining between them. The CDR3 protein is CASSSVRRENTGELFF. The CDR3 nucleotides are TGTGCCAGCAGCTCCGTGCGGCGGGAAAACACCGGGGAGCTGTTTTTT.

The rearrangement joins TRBV7-8 to TRBJ1-1; D unclear. CDR1 is SGHVS and CDR2 is FQNEAQ in the germline V gene. V lost 5 bases, J lost 0 bases, and 7 bases lay in between. This CDR3 spans 13 amino acids. The CDR3 nucleotides are TGTGCCAGCAGCGCCCGGGTGAACACTGAAGCTTTCTTT. Its protein product is CASSARVNTEAFF.

CDR3 in amino acids: CASSEDRVGETQYF. The CDR3 bases are TGTGCCAGCAGCGAGGACAGGGTCGGGGAGACCCAGTACTTC. The chain carries TRBV5-5 and TRBJ2-5; TRBD1 matches 8 bases. From germline, CDR1 is SGHKS and CDR2 YYEKEE (reference sequence). CDR3 length: 14 residues. Trimming cost V 4 bases and J 5 bases; bases outside gene matches: 7.

In DNA form, the CDR3 reads TGTGCCAGCAGCTGGGACAGAACCGGGGAGCTGTTTTTT. Protein sequence: CASSWDRTGELFF. The chain has TRBV7-3 and TRBJ2-2; 7 positions agree with TRBD1. Trimming took 4 bases from V and 5 from J; bases not matched to a gene: 1. Germline V CDR1 and CDR2: SGHTA, FQGTGA. This CDR3 is built from 13 residues.

The chain recombines TRBV4-1 with TRBJ1-2; 9 nucleotides match TRBD1. The length of the CDR3 is 15 residues. Germline CDR1 and CDR2: MGHRA and YSYEKL. Unmatched junction bases numbered 1, after V lost 1 base and J lost 1 base. CDR3 DNA sequence: TGCGCCAGCAGCCAAGGGACAGGGGATAACTATGGCTACACCTTC. This encodes CASSQGTGDNYGYTF.

V and J are TRBV7-8 and TRBJ1-5; D possibly corresponds to TRBD1 (6 bases). V was cut by 5 bases and J by 0 bases, with 11 bases left in between. Germline V gives CDR1 SGHVS, CDR2 FQNEAQ. The CDR3 contains 15 residues. In DNA, the CDR3 is TGTGCCAGCAGCCGGACAGACCATAGCAATCAGCCCCAGCATTTT. Amino acids: CASSRTDHSNQPQHF. Drawing the rest from reference TRBV7-8 and TRBJ1-5, the complete variable domain is GAGVSQSPRYKVAKRGQDVALRCDPISGHVSLFWYQQALGQGPEFLTYFQNEAQLDKSGLPSDRFFAERPEGSVSTLKIQRTQQEDSAVYLCASSRTDHSNQPQHFGDGTRLSIL.